This entry describes one TCR beta chain. What it recognizes is unknown. The data are from a study of monozygotic twins with inflammatory bowel disease. Study observations and caveats: TCRbeta inverse Simpson diversity was decreased in IBD patients versus healthy co-twins.

The germline V gene has CDR1 KGHDR and CDR2 SFDVKD. The CDR3 has 18 residues. A template switching step added UMIs, each with a 6-nucleotide sample barcode. TCRdb re-called the 5' RACE reads, yielding one record per CDR3 amino acid sequence without DNA. Its table lists about 380,000 distinct CDR3 sequences. Per donor, 2.5 ml of blood was collected and frozen. Material: blood. The V call is TRBV24-1, the J call TRBJ2-3; there is no DNA to check the TCRdb D call of TRBD2. This sequence was found in a human donor with ulcerative colitis or Crohn's disease, or a healthy co-twin of an affected twin (not recorded which). The CDR3 spells CATSDTPSSALSTDTQYF.